These T cell receptor beta chains were read from a single sample in a study of post-analysis software for immune sequencing data. TCRdb re-analysed the PCR reads in MiXCR, keeping a single row per CDR3 protein. The sample contains about 770,000 distinct CDR3 sequences, approximately 44% of which appear only once. Sequenced sample: blood. Receptors were obtained from a girl between 5 and 17 years old with multiple sclerosis. The CDR3 runs from the conserved cysteine through the conserved F or W. The D gene is left open where the match is weak. The size field is filled for only some rows; it gives once, few, many or a size class.

d_gene: .
v_gene: TRBV2
j_gene: TRBJ2-3
abundance: .
len: 15
CDR3aa: CASSDSQIGPDTQYF
CDR3nt: TGTGCCAGCAGTGATTCCCAAATCGGGCCAGATACGCAGTATTTT

d_gene: TRBD2
v_gene: TRBV29-1
j_gene: TRBJ2-7
abundance: many
len: 13
CDR3aa: CSVGGLALYEQYF
CDR3nt: TGCAGCGTTGGGGGACTAGCTCTCTACGAGCAGTACTTC

d_gene: .
v_gene: TRBV20-1
j_gene: TRBJ2-1
abundance: many
len: 12
CDR3aa: CSAGGLTNEQFF
CDR3nt: TGCAGTGCTGGCGGACTGACGAATGAGCAGTTCTTC

d_gene: .
v_gene: TRBV10-3
j_gene: TRBJ2-1
abundance: .
len: 11
CDR3aa: CAISESHEQFF
CDR3nt: TGTGCCATCAGTGAGTCCCACGAGCAGTTCTTC

d_gene: .
v_gene: TRBV20-1
j_gene: TRBJ2-1
abundance: few
len: 14
CDR3aa: CSASDTPSYNEQFF
CDR3nt: TGCAGTGCTAGTGACACCCCTTCCTACAATGAGCAGTTCTTC

d_gene: .
v_gene: TRBV20-1
j_gene: TRBJ2-7
abundance: .
len: 14
CDR3aa: CSARDRQNSYEQYF
CDR3nt: TGCAGTGCTAGAGACCGACAGAACTCCTACGAGCAGTACTTC

d_gene: .
v_gene: TRBV9
j_gene: TRBJ2-7
abundance: few
len: 14
CDR3aa: CASSVDDLPYEQYF
CDR3nt: TGTGCCAGCAGCGTAGACGACTTACCCTACGAGCAGTACTTC

d_gene: TRBD2
v_gene: TRBV12-3/TRBV12-4
j_gene: TRBJ2-1
abundance: few
len: 14
CDR3aa: CASSYRGGPGEQFF
CDR3nt: TGTGCCAGCAGTTATCGGGGAGGGCCAGGGGAGCAGTTCTTC

d_gene: .
v_gene: TRBV20-1
j_gene: TRBJ2-1
abundance: .
len: 15
CDR3aa: CSASLRGISYNEQFF
CDR3nt: TGCAGTGCGTCCCTGAGAGGGATTTCCTACAATGAGCAGTTCTTC

d_gene: .
v_gene: TRBV27
j_gene: TRBJ2-1
abundance: .
len: 12
CDR3aa: CASSFLRGTVFF
CDR3nt: TGTGCCAGCAGTTTTTTACGCGGGACGGTGTTCTTC

d_gene: .
v_gene: TRBV20-1
j_gene: TRBJ2-7
abundance: few
len: 15
CDR3aa: CSARSPPGQYYEQYF
CDR3nt: TGCAGTGCTAGATCCCCACCGGGACAATATTACGAGCAGTACTTC

d_gene: .
v_gene: TRBV15
j_gene: TRBJ2-1
abundance: .
len: 16
CDR3aa: CATRAPGTSSYNEQFF
CDR3nt: TGTGCCACCAGAGCGCCCGGGACGTCATCCTACAATGAGCAGTTCTTC

d_gene: .
v_gene: TRBV7-2
j_gene: TRBJ2-5
abundance: .
len: 16
CDR3aa: CASSAHPWGAHETQYF
CDR3nt: TGTGCCAGCAGCGCTCACCCTTGGGGGGCGCATGAGACCCAGTACTTC

d_gene: .
v_gene: TRBV20-1
j_gene: TRBJ1-2
abundance: .
len: 15
CDR3aa: CSARPTGTPSYGYTF
CDR3nt: TGCAGTGCTAGACCTACCGGGACACCTAGCTATGGCTACACCTTC

d_gene: .
v_gene: TRBV18
j_gene: TRBJ2-7
abundance: few
len: 14
CDR3aa: CASSPPVAVYEQYF
CDR3nt: TGTGCCAGCTCACCACCGGTGGCAGTTTACGAGCAGTACTTC

d_gene: .
v_gene: TRBV18
j_gene: TRBJ1-6
abundance: few
len: 18
CDR3aa: CASSPTNPGRFDNSPPHF
CDR3nt: TGTGCCAGCTCACCCACAAACCCAGGGCGCTTCGATAATTCACCCCCCCACTTT

d_gene: TRBD2
v_gene: TRBV10-2
j_gene: TRBJ2-3
abundance: .
len: 15
CDR3aa: CASSDGRADTDTQYF
CDR3nt: TGCGCCAGCAGTGATGGGAGGGCCGACACAGATACGCAGTATTTT

d_gene: .
v_gene: TRBV6-5
j_gene: TRBJ1-1
abundance: .
len: 15
CDR3aa: CASSYLPDRNTEAFF
CDR3nt: TGTGCCAGCAGTTACCTCCCTGACAGGAACACTGAAGCTTTCTTT

d_gene: .
v_gene: TRBV7-9
j_gene: TRBJ2-7
abundance: .
len: 15
CDR3aa: CASSLGSTGSSEQYF
CDR3nt: TGTGCCAGCAGCTTGGGAAGCACGGGGTCCTCCGAGCAGTACTTC

d_gene: TRBD2
v_gene: TRBV5-1
j_gene: TRBJ2-7
abundance: few
len: 16
CDR3aa: CASSLGVAGGPREQYF
CDR3nt: TGCGCCAGCAGCTTGGGAGTAGCGGGAGGGCCGAGGGAGCAGTACTTC

d_gene: .
v_gene: TRBV20-1
j_gene: TRBJ2-7
abundance: .
len: 17
CDR3aa: CSARGAGALRTSYEQYF
CDR3nt: TGCAGTGCTAGAGGGGCGGGGGCCCTTAGGACATCCTACGAGCAGTACTTC

d_gene: .
v_gene: TRBV4-3
j_gene: TRBJ2-1
abundance: .
len: 16
CDR3aa: CASGQGIGSLYNEQFF
CDR3nt: TGCGCCAGCGGCCAAGGAATCGGGAGCCTCTACAATGAGCAGTTCTTC

d_gene: .
v_gene: TRBV6-5
j_gene: TRBJ2-1
abundance: .
len: 13
CDR3aa: CASTELGNNEQFF
CDR3nt: TGTGCCAGCACGGAACTAGGTAACAATGAGCAGTTCTTC

d_gene: .
v_gene: TRBV6-2/TRBV6-3
j_gene: TRBJ2-3
abundance: .
len: 15
CDR3aa: CASNADIWEEDTQYF
CDR3nt: TGTGCCAGCAACGCCGACATATGGGAGGAAGATACGCAGTATTTT

d_gene: .
v_gene: TRBV7-9
j_gene: TRBJ1-1
abundance: .
len: 14
CDR3aa: CASTNPGGRTEAFF
CDR3nt: TGTGCCAGCACCAACCCGGGGGGCCGGACTGAAGCTTTCTTT

d_gene: .
v_gene: TRBV10-3
j_gene: TRBJ1-2
abundance: .
len: 12
CDR3aa: CAIGDSNYGYTF
CDR3nt: TGTGCCATCGGCGACAGTAACTATGGCTACACCTTC

d_gene: .
v_gene: TRBV28
j_gene: TRBJ1-5
abundance: .
len: 15
CDR3aa: CASTTRGTYNQPQHF
CDR3nt: TGTGCCAGCACCACCCGCGGCACTTACAATCAGCCCCAGCATTTT

d_gene: TRBD1
v_gene: TRBV28
j_gene: TRBJ1-4
abundance: few
len: 14
CDR3aa: CASRTTGGNEKLFF
CDR3nt: TGTGCCAGCAGGACGACAGGGGGCAATGAAAAACTGTTTTTT

d_gene: TRBD2
v_gene: TRBV28
j_gene: TRBJ2-7
abundance: .
len: 14
CDR3aa: CASSLGGGEDEQYF
CDR3nt: TGTGCCAGCAGTTTGGGGGGGGGTGAGGACGAGCAGTACTTC

d_gene: TRBD1
v_gene: TRBV12-3/TRBV12-4
j_gene: TRBJ2-7
abundance: .
len: 15
CDR3aa: CASSSPGTGGYEQYF
CDR3nt: TGTGCCAGCAGTTCGCCAGGGACAGGCGGCTACGAGCAGTACTTC

d_gene: .
v_gene: TRBV11-2
j_gene: TRBJ2-7
abundance: .
len: 13
CDR3aa: CASSLGISYEQYF
CDR3nt: TGTGCCAGCAGCTTGGGCATCTCCTACGAGCAGTACTTC

d_gene: TRBD2
v_gene: TRBV20-1
j_gene: TRBJ2-7
abundance: few
len: 14
CDR3aa: CSAIPVAGAYEQYF
CDR3nt: TGCAGTGCTATACCCGTAGCGGGAGCCTACGAGCAGTACTTC